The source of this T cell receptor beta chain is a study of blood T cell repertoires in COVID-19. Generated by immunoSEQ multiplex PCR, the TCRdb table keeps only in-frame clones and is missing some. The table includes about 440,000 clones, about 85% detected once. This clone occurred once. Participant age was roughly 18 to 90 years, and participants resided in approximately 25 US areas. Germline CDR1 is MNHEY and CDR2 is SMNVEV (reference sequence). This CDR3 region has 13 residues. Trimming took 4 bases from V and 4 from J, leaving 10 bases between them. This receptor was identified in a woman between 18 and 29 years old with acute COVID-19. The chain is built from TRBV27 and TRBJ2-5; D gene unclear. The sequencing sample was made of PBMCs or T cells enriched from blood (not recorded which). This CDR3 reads CASSSRFGETQYF. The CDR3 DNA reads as TGTGCCAGCAGTTCCAGATTTGGAGAGACCCAGTACTTC.